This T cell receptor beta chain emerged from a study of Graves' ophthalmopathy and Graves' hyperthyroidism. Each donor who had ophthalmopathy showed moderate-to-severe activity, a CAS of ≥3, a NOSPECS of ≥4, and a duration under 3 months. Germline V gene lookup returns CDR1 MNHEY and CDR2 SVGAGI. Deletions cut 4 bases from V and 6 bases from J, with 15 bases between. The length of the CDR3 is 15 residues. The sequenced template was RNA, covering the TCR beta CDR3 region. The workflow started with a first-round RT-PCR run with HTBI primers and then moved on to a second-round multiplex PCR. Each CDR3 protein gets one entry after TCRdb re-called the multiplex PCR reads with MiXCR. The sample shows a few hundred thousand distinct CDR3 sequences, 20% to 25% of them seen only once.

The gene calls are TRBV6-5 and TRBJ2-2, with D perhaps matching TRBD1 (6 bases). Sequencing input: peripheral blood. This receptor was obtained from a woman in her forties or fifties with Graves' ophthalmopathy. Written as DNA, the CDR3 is TGTGCCAGCAGTTCCATTACAGGGTCCGCCGGGGAGCTGTTTTTT. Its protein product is CASSSITGSAGELFF.